This TCR beta chain was sequenced in a study of blood T cell repertoires in COVID-19. TCRdb keeps only in-frame clones here, not all; method: immunoSEQ multiplex PCR. The sample lists some 60,000 clones; about three quarters were seen once. Germline CDR1 KGHSH, CDR2 LQKENI. This CDR3 comprises 16 residues. After removal of 6 bases from V and 1 base from J, the junction contained 7 bases not matched to a gene. The chain combines TRBV18 with TRBJ2-5; 11 bases align to TRBD2. This clonotype was obtained from a young man with COVID-19, enrolled during active disease. The material sequenced was peripheral blood. The CDR3 reads CASSPAGTSGQETQYF. The CDR3 DNA is TGTGCCAGCTCGCCCGCCGGGACTAGCGGCCAAGAGACCCAGTACTTC.